Listed below are T cell receptor beta chains from one sample, sequenced in a study of blood T cell repertoires in COVID-19. Libraries were prepared by immunoSEQ multiplex PCR; TCRdb keeps only in-frame clonotypes and omits some of them. The sample lists some 93,000 clones, approximately 82% occurring once. Sequencing input: peripheral blood. These receptors were obtained from a man between 65 and 85 years old with acute or convalescent COVID-19. Both conserved end residues are part of each CDR3. Fields, in order: D gene, J gene, V gene, CDR3 protein. D genes are given only for firm matches.

NA | TRBJ1-3 | TRBV5-4 | CASSSQGSGNTIYF
TRBD1 | TRBJ2-3 | TRBV11-2 | CASSLVGGQSTDTQYF
TRBD2 | TRBJ2-1 | TRBV29-1 | CSVNRLGGGYNEQFF
NA | TRBJ2-5 | TRBV30 | CAWSGQETQYF
NA | TRBJ2-1 | TRBV28 | CASSLLYNEQFF
NA | TRBJ2-7 | TRBV27 | CASSVYRGEQYF
NA | TRBJ1-2 | TRBV5-1 | CASRPATGGYGYTF
NA | TRBJ1-1 | TRBV28 | CASRTPNTEAFF
NA | TRBJ1-2 | TRBV14 | CASSQTFGGRQGGYTF
TRBD1 | TRBJ1-2 | TRBV10-3 | CAISESGQGGFSYGYTF
TRBD1 | TRBJ1-6 | TRBV3-1/TRBV3-2 | CASSLSGQHNSPLHF
NA | TRBJ1-1 | TRBV19 | CASTQWGDAEAFF
TRBD1 | TRBJ1-4 | TRBV6-4 | CASSRDRDEKLFF
NA | TRBJ2-1 | TRBV27 | CASRLGQEQFF
NA | TRBJ1-2 | TRBV11-3 | CASSSNGRTTTF
TRBD2 | TRBJ2-6 | TRBV19 | CASTPGGVGANVLTF
TRBD1 | TRBJ2-5 | TRBV15 | CATSVPGQEGTQYF
NA | TRBJ2-3 | TRBV7-2 | CASRGGAGLTDTQYF
NA | TRBJ1-2 | TRBV12-3/TRBV12-4 | CASSLEGLGYTF
NA | TRBJ2-7 | TRBV5-4 | CASSPRGTAVPHEQYF
TRBD1 | TRBJ2-2 | TRBV4-3 | CASSQEPGGNTGELFF
NA | TRBJ2-5 | TRBV3-1/TRBV3-2 | CASSPPARGPETQYF
NA | TRBJ1-5 | TRBV20-1 | CSASSGKHQPQHF
NA | TRBJ2-5 | TRBV7-2 | CASSLGAGETQYF
NA | TRBJ1-2 | TRBV7-2 | CASSQAGHLGYGYTF
NA | TRBJ2-5 | TRBV20-1 | CSAIFLETQYF
NA | TRBJ1-3 | TRBV14 | CASSRGGRLSGNTIYF
NA | TRBJ1-3 | TRBV21-1 | CASSTRQPRGRIYSGNTIYF
TRBD1 | TRBJ1-2 | TRBV6-5 | CASSYVRGSYGYTF
NA | TRBJ2-2 | TRBV18 | CASSQTRSGGSGTGELFF
TRBD1 | TRBJ1-2 | TRBV9 | CASSAGTANYGYTF
NA | TRBJ2-7 | TRBV6-5 | CASSLSGRHYEQYF
NA | TRBJ1-4 | TRBV15 | CATSGGEDWEKLFF
NA | TRBJ1-2 | TRBV19 | CASSIPAGANYGYTF
TRBD1 | TRBJ1-1 | TRBV29-1 | CSAHPQGLNRRTTEAFF
TRBD2 | TRBJ2-3 | TRBV6-4 | CASSDSIAGGPDTQYF
TRBD1 | TRBJ1-4 | TRBV2 | CASSGGQRSQLFF
NA | TRBJ2-7 | TRBV5-4 | CASRSEVSYEQYF
TRBD2 | TRBJ2-3 | TRBV18 | CASSPPGLAGLVGDTQYF
TRBD1 | TRBJ2-2 | TRBV3-1/TRBV3-2 | CASMTGVGELFF
TRBD2 | TRBJ2-1 | TRBV7-8 | CASSTLAGGGYNEQFF
NA | TRBJ2-5 | TRBV3-1/TRBV3-2 | CASRPDSQETQYF
NA | TRBJ1-5 | TRBV7-2 | CASSLGHGGSNQPQHF
TRBD2 | TRBJ2-7 | TRBV3-1/TRBV3-2 | CASSQTSGGSKPIRQYEQYF
TRBD1 | TRBJ1-4 | TRBV27 | CASSSTGVGEKLFF
NA | TRBJ1-5 | TRBV4-1 | CASSQGATTINQPQHF
NA | TRBJ1-2 | TRBV12-3/TRBV12-4 | CASSYNGNYGYTF
TRBD2 | TRBJ2-7 | TRBV5-1 | CASSYLAGGSYEQYF
TRBD2 | TRBJ2-7 | TRBV6-6 | CASRWREETSEQYF
TRBD1 | TRBJ1-2 | TRBV3-1/TRBV3-2 | CASSLRQGGYTF
NA | TRBJ1-2 | TRBV9 | CASSVAGFYGYTF
NA | TRBJ2-1 | TRBV2 | CARLRGADRDEQFF
TRBD1 | TRBJ2-1 | TRBV7-8 | CASSLVSGTGFYNEQFF
TRBD2 | TRBJ2-2 | TRBV7-2 | CASSPTGGYTGELFF
NA | TRBJ2-5 | TRBV6-5 | CASSYSLRGSRETQYF
NA | TRBJ1-2 | TRBV12-3/TRBV12-4 | CASSMPDIGYTF
NA | TRBJ2-5 | TRBV7-9 | CASSPGSAGVAETQYF
NA | TRBJ1-1 | TRBV19 | CASSRGDGNTEAFF